This T cell receptor beta chain was sequenced for a study of metastatic and nonmetastatic thyroid tumors (dated by TCRdb to about 2020). Notes on the research overall: For patients with malignant and with benign thyroid disease, the researchers compared repertoires between peripheral blood samples and tumor or nodule tissue samples. Beyond this particular receptor, the publication reports: TCR beta diversity was reported as significantly higher in malignant tumors than in benign nodules, in both blood and tumor samples.

The CDR3 starts with the cysteine, ends with the phenylalanine, and has 17 residues. The read is trimmed to its CDR3 DNA, 51 bases read in frame from base 1. V is trimmed back by 4 bases and J by 2 bases, and the junction contains 11 bases that no gene match accounts for. The germline V gene provides CDR1 MNHEY and CDR2 SVGEGT. None of the patients had been given any treatment before thyroid surgery. Using T-cell receptor beta sequencing, the researchers looked back retrospectively at clinical samples from patients, gathered between about 2011 and 2019. The receptor library was made with PCR. The sequencing machine was an Illumina HiSeq 4000. High-throughput sequencing was used to profile the TCR beta-chain CDR3 region of every patient. As for how the authors treated the data: A classifier to discriminate distant-metastatic papillary thyroid cancer patients was built from CDR3 differences across clinicopathological groups. The Shannon index was used to measure repertoire diversity, and the Morisita-Horn index was used to measure how similar tumor and blood repertoires were. Using fastp trimming at Q25 and MiXCR clonotype assembly, TCRdb reanalyzed the public sequencing data and kept in-frame beta chains. TCRdb, rather than the study authors, made the V and J calls. The sample table records some 90,000 clones; 8% to 9.5% of these occur just once. The top ten hold 8.8% of the sample.

This clone was seen a few times. What antigen it recognizes has not been identified. No base quality information exists; no much larger clone differs at one position. The sequence was obtained from a female donor with papillary thyroid cancer or a benign thyroid nodule (not recorded which). Some clones in this sample may be carry-over from other donors' samples. The source material was blood. The chain uses TRBV6-2 or TRBV6-3 and TRBJ2-4; the central 7 bases match TRBD2. The CDR3 is CASSSRTRGGTKNIQYF. At the DNA level, the sequence is TGTGCCAGCAGTTCCCGGACTCGCGGGGGAACCAAAAACATTCAGTACTTC.